Listed here are 29 T cell receptor beta chains from one sample, sequenced in a study of human T cells and chemical hapten exposure. TCRdb itself ran the RACE reads through MiXCR, one entry per CDR3 protein. The table includes 79,000 or so distinct CDR3 sequences, approximately 10% detected once. Time point indicated: patch test 1, 2 weeks after DPC sensitization. Treatment reported: therapeutic diphenylcyclopropenone sensitization with weekly scalp DPC. This specimen consisted of whole blood, obtained in connection with sensitization to the hapten diphenylcyclopropenone (DPC). The receptors originated from a woman aged 50 to 60 with alopecia areata. Some clones in this sample may be carry-over from other donors' samples.

This sequence joins TRBV6-5 and TRBJ1-1, with D uncertain. Germline V gives CDR1 MNHEY, CDR2 SVGAGI. The CDR3 totals 14 residues. The germline V and J ends were trimmed by 4 bases and 1 base, with 10 bases remaining between them. CDR3 loop: CASSSRRENTEAFF. The CDR3 region has the DNA TGTGCCAGCAGTTCGCGGCGGGAGAACACTGAAGCTTTCTTT.

There are many counts of this clonotype. The junction departs from the called germline gene at one end, perhaps through a read error. V usage is TRBV3-1 and J usage is TRBJ2-1; TRBD2 aligns across 11 bases. From germline, CDR1 is LGHDT and CDR2 YNNKEL (reference sequence). This CDR3 comprises 14 residues. The CDR3 region is CASSQELPTSGMVF. The DNA of the CDR3 is TGTGCCAGCAGCCAAGAACTACCGACTAGCGGGATGGTCTTC.

This clonotype was seen ten or more times. V usage is TRBV4-1 and J usage is TRBJ1-2; D might be TRBD1 (5 bases). Germline CDR1 MGHRA, CDR2 YSYEKL. CDR3 length equals 14 residues. V lost 0 bases and J lost 7, with 12 bases in between. CDR3 DNA sequence: TGCGCCAGCAGCCAAGATCCAGGGATTAGTGGCTACACCTTC. It encodes CASSQDPGISGYTF.

The chain joins TRBV28 to TRBJ2-7; tentatively, D is TRBD2 (5 bases). Trimming shortened V by 4 bases and J by 3 bases, and 16 bases separated the two germline ends. CDR3 length: 15 amino acids. In germline, CDR1 is MDHEN, CDR2 SYDVKM. DNA for the CDR3: TGTGCCAGCAGTTCCCCCCAGCGGAGCCTCTACGAGCAGTACTTC. Translation: CASSSPQRSLYEQYF. The full variable domain, its missing parts supplied by reference TRBV28 and TRBJ2-7, is DVKVTQSSRYLVKRTGEKVFLECVQDMDHENMFWYRQDPGLGLRLIYFSYDVKMKEKGDIPEGYSVSREKKERFSLILESASTNQTSMYLCASSSPQRSLYEQYFGPGTRLTVT.

This clonotype turned up a few times. V usage is TRBV21-1 and J usage is TRBJ2-1; TRBD1 is the table's D call, not checked against the DNA. TRBV21-1 is a pseudogene segment. The CDR3 is made up of 14 amino acids. The DNA for the CDR3 is TGTGCCAGCAGCAGCCCGGGAGGAGGACCTGAGCAGTTCTTC. The encoded protein is CASSSPGGGPEQFF.

This clonotype came up many times. V and J are TRBV6-5 and TRBJ2-1, with TRBD2 matching 10 bases. Germline assignment: CDR1 MNHEY and CDR2 SVGAGI. The CDR3 has 20 residues. V lost 2 bases to trimming and J lost 2 bases; unmatched junction nucleotides: 15. CDR3 sequence: CASSYAWVPSGSRAYNEQFF. CDR3 coding DNA: TGTGCCAGCAGTTACGCCTGGGTCCCTAGCGGGAGCAGAGCCTACAATGAGCAGTTCTTC.

The chain recombines TRBV28 with TRBJ2-3; D possibly corresponds to TRBD1 (6 bases). The germline CDR1 and CDR2 sequences are MDHEN and SYDVKM. CDR3 length equals 16 residues. V was shortened by 7 bases and J by 2 bases, with 19 bases between the two germline ends. CDR3 DNA sequence: TGTGCCAGCACGCCGTTCTCGCGGACAGTCACAGATACGCAGTATTTT. Translated: CASTPFSRTVTDTQYF.

The rearrangement joins TRBV7-8 to TRBJ2-3; D gene uncertain. The germline CDR1 and CDR2 sequences are SGHVS and FQNEAQ. The CDR3 has 16 residues. V shed 1 base and J shed 0 bases, with 11 bases lying between them. The CDR3 nucleotides read TGTGCCAGCAGCTTAGGAAGAGGCCTTAGCACAGATACGCAGTATTTT. Translated, it gives CASSLGRGLSTDTQYF. Together with reference TRBV7-8 and TRBJ2-3, the CDR3 gives the full variable domain: GAGVSQSPRYKVAKRGQDVALRCDPISGHVSLFWYQQALGQGPEFLTYFQNEAQLDKSGLPSDRFFAERPEGSVSTLKIQRTQQEDSAVYLCASSLGRGLSTDTQYFGPGTRLTVL.

This clonotype was observed a handful of times. V is TRBV12-3 or TRBV12-4 and J is TRBJ1-1; D is unresolved. V dropped 6 bases and J dropped 1 base, with 12 bases sitting between them. The CDR3 loop spans 14 amino acids. The CDR3, as DNA: TGTGCCAGCAGGTCCACTACCTCGAACACTGAAGCTTTCTTT. It encodes CASRSTTSNTEAFF.

The CDR3 region has the DNA TGTGCCAGCAGCGTAGTAGCGGGGGCTTACAATGAGCAGTTCTTC. As protein: CASSVVAGAYNEQFF. The chain employs TRBV9 and TRBJ2-1, with 9 bases identical to TRBD2. CDR1 is SGDLS, CDR2 YYNGEE, per germline. The CDR3 loop spans 15 amino acids. The V gene end was trimmed by 0 bases and the J gene end by 4 bases; junction bases not matched to a gene: 2.

Many counts were recorded for this clonotype. The DNA of the CDR3 is TGTGCCAGCAGTTCCCCCCAGGGGAACACTGAAGCTTTCTTT. This gives the protein CASSSPQGNTEAFF. This chain joins TRBV27 and TRBJ1-1; D perhaps matches TRBD1 (5 bases). Trimming stripped 4 bases from V and 1 base from J, with 10 bases between. Germline CDR1 and CDR2: MNHEY and SMNVEV (reference sequence). This CDR3 spans 14 amino acids.

This clonotype was seen only a few times. The rearrangement uses TRBV3-1 and TRBJ2-1; D possibly corresponds to TRBD2 (6 bases). The CDR3 runs 15 residues. Deletions cut 4 bases from V and 10 bases from J, with 20 bases between. Germline V gene sequence: CDR1 LGHDT, CDR2 YNNKEL (reference sequence). The CDR3 nucleotides are TGTGCCAGCAGCCCCTACTCGTTAGCGGAGGCCGAGCAGTTCTTC. Translation: CASSPYSLAEAEQFF.

This clonotype was seen a few times. The CDR3 DNA sequence: TGTGCCAGCACCTTGGGGCAGTCGGGTAATGAAAAACTGTTTTTT. It encodes CASTLGQSGNEKLFF. This chain joins TRBV6-6 and TRBJ1-4; D is possibly TRBD1 (5 bases). The germline V gene has CDR1 MNHNY and CDR2 SVGAGI (reference sequence). Trimming took 7 bases from V and 4 from J, leaving 16 bases between them. The CDR3 length is 15 residues.

This clonotype was seen a few times. This chain uses TRBV5-1 with TRBJ2-1; 10 positions match TRBD2. Germline CDR1 is SGHRS and CDR2 is YFSETQ. Trimming took 1 base from V and 8 from J; bases not matched to a gene: 9. The CDR3 totals 16 residues. For the CDR3, the DNA is TGCGCCAGCAGCTTGCTCCTAGCGGGAGTTATCCATGAGCAGTTCTTC. Amino acids: CASSLLLAGVIHEQFF.

Only a few counts were recorded for this clonotype. The CDR3 nucleotides are TGTGCCAGCAGTACTCTACTCGGGACAGGGGAAGAGACCCAGTACTTC. Its protein is CASSTLLGTGEETQYF. The chain couples TRBV28 to TRBJ2-5, with 10 bases identical to TRBD1. The CDR3 is made up of 16 amino acids. V shed 5 bases, J shed 3 bases, and the junction held 9 bases outside the gene matches. In germline, CDR1 is MDHEN, CDR2 SYDVKM.

This clonotype was seen more than once but under ten times. The V gene is TRBV7-2, the J gene TRBJ2-4, with a weak D call TRBD2 (5 bases). Trimming removed 4 bases at V and 0 bases at J, with 19 bases between. Germline V gives CDR1 SGHTA, CDR2 FQGNSA. The CDR3 has 18 amino acids. CDR3 nucleotide sequence: TGTGCCAGCAGCTCGAGAAGCTGGGGAGTGGAAGCCAAAAACATTCAGTACTTC. It codes for CASSSRSWGVEAKNIQYF.

The chain carries TRBV29-1 and TRBJ2-5; no reliable D call. Trimming stripped 7 bases from V and 1 base from J, with 13 bases between. Germline-derived CDR1 and CDR2 are SQVTM and ANQGSEA. The CDR3 is made up of 13 amino acids. The CDR3 bases are TGCAGCGCTTCGGTGGCAGTCCAAGAGACCCAGTACTTC. Translation gives CSASVAVQETQYF.

The chain combines TRBV6-6 with TRBJ2-1, with a weak D call TRBD1 (7 bases). The CDR3 runs 14 residues. Trimming removed 2 bases at V and 10 bases at J, with 15 bases between. Per germline, CDR1 MNHNY and CDR2 SVGAGI (reference sequence). CDR3 region: CASSYEAGGREQFF. The CDR3 DNA reads TGTGCCAGCAGTTACGAAGCAGGGGGGAGGGAGCAGTTCTTC.

The rearrangement links TRBV9 to TRBJ2-3; no firm D call. V was cut by 3 bases and J by 2 bases, with 7 bases left in between. Germline V gene data show CDR1 as SGDLS and CDR2 as YYNGEE. CDR3 length: 13 residues. The CDR3 sequence: CASSARFTDTQYF. The DNA for the CDR3 is TGTGCCAGCAGCGCCAGGTTCACAGATACGCAGTATTTT.

This clonotype was seen a few times. The chain has TRBV5-1 and TRBJ1-4; D perhaps matches TRBD1 (5 bases). This CDR3 comprises 14 residues. Trimming stripped 2 bases from V and 3 bases from J, with 8 bases between. CDR1 and CDR2 from the germline V gene are SGHRS and YFSETQ. The CDR3 here is CASSFQGANEKLFF. The CDR3 nucleotides read TGCGCCAGCAGCTTCCAGGGTGCTAATGAAAAACTGTTTTTT.

The chain uses TRBV20-1 and TRBJ1-1; TRBD1 agrees at 11 bases. The CDR3 contains 13 residues. The germline CDR1 and CDR2 sequences are DFQATT and SNEGSKA (reference sequence). V dropped 2 bases and J dropped 7; count of bases not matched to a gene: 3. In DNA form, the CDR3 reads TGCAGTGCTAGACGGACAGGGGGCAATGAAGCTTTCTTT. Residues: CSARRTGGNEAFF.

This clonotype was observed at least ten times. The V and J genes are TRBV7-2 and TRBJ1-5; 7 nucleotides line up with TRBD1. Trimming cost V 5 bases and J 5 bases; bases outside gene matches: 3. The CDR3 has 13 amino acids. Germline CDR1 SGHTA, CDR2 FQGNSA. This CDR3 reads CASSRDRDQPQHF. CDR3 coding DNA: TGTGCCAGCAGCCGGGACAGAGATCAGCCCCAGCATTTT.

This clonotype was detected only once. The chain links TRBV29-1 to TRBJ2-7; D perhaps matches TRBD1 (6 bases). Germline CDR1 SQVTM, CDR2 ANQGSEA. This CDR3 comprises 14 residues. V lost 0 bases, J lost 5 bases, and 14 bases lay in between. The CDR3 bases are TGCAGCGTTGAAGATGGGGGCCGGGGAGACGAGCAGTACTTC. It translates to CSVEDGGRGDEQYF.

This clonotype occurred a few times. The V call is TRBV30, the J call TRBJ2-7; D is possibly TRBD2 (6 bases). This CDR3 region has 12 residues. V lost 5 bases, J lost 5 bases, and 13 bases lay in between. CDR1 and CDR2 (germline): GTSNPN, SVGIG (reference sequence). CDR3 region: CAWVRGGDEQYF. For the CDR3, the DNA is TGTGCCTGGGTACGTGGCGGGGACGAGCAGTACTTC.

This clonotype has just a few counts. The genes are TRBV20-1 and TRBJ2-5; TRBD1 matches 9 bases. V was clipped by 4 bases and J by 4 bases; unmatched bases: 10. Germline V gives CDR1 DFQATT, CDR2 SNEGSKA (reference sequence). The CDR3 totals 15 residues. Written as DNA, the CDR3 is TGCAGTGCTACGCGCGGACAGGGGAAAGCAGAGACCCAGTACTTC. Protein product: CSATRGQGKAETQYF.

At least ten counts were recorded for this clonotype. The chain links TRBV5-1 to TRBJ2-7; 10 bases are a match to TRBD2. This CDR3 contains 15 residues. Per germline, CDR1 SGHRS and CDR2 YFSETQ. V shed 4 bases, J shed 0 bases, and the junction held 4 bases outside the gene matches. The CDR3 region is CASSPAGGNSYEQYF. DNA for the CDR3: TGCGCCAGCAGCCCAGCGGGGGGGAACTCCTACGAGCAGTACTTC.

Many counts were recorded for this clonotype. The chain links TRBV20-1 to TRBJ1-3; D uncertain. Germline assignment: CDR1 DFQATT and CDR2 SNEGSKA (reference sequence). The CDR3 sequence is 14 residues long. Trimming took 0 bases from V and 4 from J, leaving 10 bases between them. CDR3 in amino acids: CSAREEGAGNTIYF. As DNA, the CDR3 is TGCAGTGCTAGAGAGGAGGGAGCAGGAAACACCATATATTTT.

This clonotype came up many times. V and J are TRBV5-4 and TRBJ1-1; 8 bases match TRBD1. Germline-derived CDR1 and CDR2 are SGHNT and YYREEE (reference sequence). The junction had 5 bases not matched to a gene; V was cut back by 3 bases and J by 4 bases. The CDR3 covers 14 residues. The chain's CDR3 is CASSSGGAGTEAFF. The CDR3 DNA follows: TGTGCCAGCAGCTCAGGGGGCGCGGGCACTGAAGCTTTCTTT.

The table lists this clonotype with many counts. The CDR3: CASSPSDIGTQYF. CDR3 DNA: TGTGCCAGCAGCCCCAGTGACATCGGGACCCAGTACTTC. The chain has TRBV9 and TRBJ2-5, with D unresolved. Trimming left V 4 bases short and J 7 bases short, with 14 bases between. The CDR3 covers 13 residues. CDR1 is SGDLS, CDR2 YYNGEE, per germline.